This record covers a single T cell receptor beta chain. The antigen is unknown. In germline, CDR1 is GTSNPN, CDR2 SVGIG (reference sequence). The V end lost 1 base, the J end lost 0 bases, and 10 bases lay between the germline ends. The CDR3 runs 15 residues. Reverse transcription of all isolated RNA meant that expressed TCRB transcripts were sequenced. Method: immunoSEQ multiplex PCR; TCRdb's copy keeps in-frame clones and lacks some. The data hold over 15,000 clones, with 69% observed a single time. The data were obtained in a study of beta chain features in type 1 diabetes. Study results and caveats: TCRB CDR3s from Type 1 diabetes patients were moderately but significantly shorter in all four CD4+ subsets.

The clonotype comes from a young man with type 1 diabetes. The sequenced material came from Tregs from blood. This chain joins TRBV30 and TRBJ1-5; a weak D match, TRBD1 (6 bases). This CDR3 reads CAWSAGHNSNQPQHF. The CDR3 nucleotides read TGTGCCTGGAGTGCGGGACACAATAGCAATCAGCCCCAGCATTTT.